Presented here are 16 T cell receptor beta chains from one specimen sequenced in a study of blood T cell repertoires in COVID-19. Sequenced by immunoSEQ multiplex PCR; TCRdb stores in-frame clones only, minus some. Among 52,000 or so clones listed, just over 85% were seen once. Sequenced input: peripheral blood. The source of these receptors is a man older than 75 with acute or convalescent COVID-19.

The CDR3 is CASSGSGGALETQYF. The CDR3, as DNA: TGTGCCAGCAGCGGGAGCGGGGGGGCCCTCGAGACCCAGTACTTC. This sequence joins TRBV6-2 or TRBV6-3 and TRBJ2-5, with TRBD2 identical over 10 bases. The CDR3 has 15 residues. Germline V CDR1 and CDR2: MNHEY, SVGEGT. J was trimmed by 5 bases and V by 6 bases; bases with no gene match: 9.

The V and J genes are TRBV5-1 and TRBJ2-1, with 8 nucleotides matching TRBD1. V lost 4 bases, J lost 4 bases, and 10 bases stayed unmatched. Germline V gene sequence: CDR1 SGHRS, CDR2 YFSETQ. The CDR3 spans 16 residues. The CDR3 here is CASSPNIGDRYNEQFF. The CDR3 nucleotides are TGCGCCAGCAGCCCAAACATAGGGGACAGGTACAATGAGCAGTTCTTC.

This chain connects TRBV3-1 (or the pseudogene TRBV3-2) to TRBJ2-5; 12 nucleotides match TRBD2. The germline V gene encodes CDR1 LGHDT and CDR2 YNNKEL (reference sequence). The CDR3 spans 18 residues. With 3 bases clipped from V and 4 bases from J, the junction kept 12 bases outside the gene matches. CDR3 bases: TGTGCCAGCAGCCACACTAGCGGGGGGCCTTCCGGAGGAGAGACCCAGTACTTC. The encoded protein is CASSHTSGGPSGGETQYF.

The rearrangement joins TRBV6-2 or TRBV6-3 to TRBJ1-6; D remains unclear. The germline gives CDR1 MNHEY, CDR2 SVGEGT. The CDR3 has 14 amino acids. V lost 2 bases and J 4 bases, leaving 6 bases between the germline ends. The CDR3 reads CASSYKQYNSPLHF. CDR3 DNA: TGTGCCAGCAGTTACAAACAGTATAATTCACCCCTCCACTTT.

The chain couples TRBV10-3 to TRBJ2-7; possible D gene TRBD2, 6 bases. This CDR3 spans 14 amino acids. Germline V lookup: CDR1 ENHRY, CDR2 SYGVKD. Trimming shortened V by 2 bases and J by 7 bases, and 15 bases separated the two germline ends. The chain's CDR3 is CAISEGLAAGEQYF. CDR3 bases: TGTGCCATCAGTGAGGGATTAGCGGCGGGTGAGCAGTACTTC.

The chain employs TRBV30 and TRBJ1-1; TRBD1 matches at 10 bases. The CDR3 sequence is 14 residues long. V shed 3 bases and J 2 bases; nucleotides not matched to a gene: 3. From germline, CDR1 is GTSNPN and CDR2 SVGIG (reference sequence). CDR3 DNA sequence: TGTGCCTGGAGGGGGACAGGGGTTAACACTGAAGCTTTCTTT. This codes for CAWRGTGVNTEAFF.

The chain carries TRBV7-2 and TRBJ2-5, with D possibly matching TRBD2 (5 bases). Germline CDR1 SGHTA, CDR2 FQGNSA. Trimming took off 5 bases at V and 2 bases at J, with 18 bases between the two ends. The CDR3 is made up of 16 amino acids. The CDR3 here is CASSHHSMRVQETQYF. The DNA of the CDR3 is TGTGCCAGCAGCCATCATAGTATGAGGGTTCAAGAGACCCAGTACTTC.

This clone was counted between two and nine times. The V gene is TRBV11-2, the J gene TRBJ2-1; D ambiguous. This CDR3 comprises 12 residues. V lost 2 bases, J lost 4 bases, and 3 bases lay in between. Germline CDR1 is SGHAT and CDR2 is FQNNGV. CDR3 coding DNA: TGTGCCAGCAGCTTACGTTACAATGAGCAGTTCTTC. It translates to CASSLRYNEQFF.

J is TRBJ1-2 and V is TRBV18; 11 positions agree with TRBD1. V was pared by 3 bases and J by 4 bases, with 4 bases of the junction left unmatched. The CDR3 has 15 amino acids. In germline, CDR1 is KGHSH, CDR2 LQKENI. The CDR3: CASSPSGTGGYGYTF. DNA for the CDR3: TGTGCCAGCTCACCGTCCGGGACAGGGGGCTATGGCTACACCTTC.

The V call is TRBV5-8, the J call TRBJ1-2; no clear D. CDR3 size: 12 residues. Between the trimmed V and J ends, which lost 4 bases and 13 bases, there was a span of 17 bases. CDR1 and CDR2 from the germline V gene are SGHTS and YDEGEE. CDR3 nucleotide sequence: TGTGCCAGCAGCCTCGGTGACCGGGAGGGCACCTTC. Protein: CASSLGDREGTF.

As DNA, the CDR3 is TGCGCCAGCAGCTCGACTAGCGGGGGGGCCGGGTCTAGCACAGATACGCAGTATTTT. This sequence encodes CASSSTSGGAGSSTDTQYF. The J gene is TRBJ2-3, the V gene TRBV5-1; 14 nucleotides align to TRBD2. CDR1 is SGHRS, CDR2 YFSETQ, per germline. V lost 3 bases to trimming and J lost 0 bases; unmatched junction nucleotides: 9. The CDR3 extends over 19 amino acids.

The chain uses TRBV7-2 and TRBJ2-3; no clear D gene. The CDR3 covers 16 residues. Germline CDR1 SGHTA, CDR2 FQGNSA. Trimming removed 2 bases at V and 0 bases at J, with 12 bases between. The CDR3 coding sequence is TGTGCCAGCAGCTTATCGGCGGCTTGGAGCACAGATACGCAGTATTTT. Protein: CASSLSAAWSTDTQYF.

V gene TRBV7-9 combines with J gene TRBJ2-4; 10 positions match TRBD1. The ends lost 5 bases at V and 2 bases at J; junction bases unmatched: 15. This CDR3 has 19 residues. The V gene's germline CDR1 is SEHNR and CDR2 FQNEAQ (reference sequence). The CDR3 loop reads CASSLATGTGVFSKNIQYF. The DNA for the CDR3 is TGTGCCAGCAGCCTCGCGACCGGGACAGGGGTTTTTTCCAAAAACATTCAGTACTTC.

Concerning this clone: The same CDR3 also results from other DNA sequences found in this sample. This sequence joins TRBV20-1 and TRBJ1-1; D might be TRBD1 (5 bases). The CDR3 length is 11 residues. Looked up from germline, CDR1 is DFQATT and CDR2 is SNEGSKA (reference sequence). V was clipped by 3 bases and J by 4 bases, with 6 bases between them. CDR3 loop: CSARGGTEAFF. CDR3 nucleotide sequence: TGCAGTGCTAGGGGGGGCACTGAAGCTTTCTTT.

Written as DNA, the CDR3 is TGCGCCAGCAGCCGGGGGGACAGGGGGCTGAGGGATACGCAGTATTTT. Protein product: CASSRGDRGLRDTQYF. V usage is TRBV5-1 and J usage is TRBJ2-3; 12 bases fit TRBD1. The V gene end was trimmed by 4 bases and the J gene end by 6 bases; junction bases not matched to a gene: 9. The germline V gene has CDR1 SGHRS and CDR2 YFSETQ. This CDR3 has 16 residues.

The V gene is TRBV3-1 (or the pseudogene TRBV3-2), the J gene TRBJ2-3; the match to TRBD2 covers 12 bases. The CDR3 consists of 17 residues. CDR1 LGHDT and CDR2 YNNKEL come from the germline V gene (reference sequence). V dropped 4 bases and J dropped 8; count of bases not matched to a gene: 13. Written as DNA, the CDR3 is TGTGCCAGCAGCCCCAAAATGCTAGCGGGGGGGCTTGGTACGCAGTATTTT. This codes for CASSPKMLAGGLGTQYF.